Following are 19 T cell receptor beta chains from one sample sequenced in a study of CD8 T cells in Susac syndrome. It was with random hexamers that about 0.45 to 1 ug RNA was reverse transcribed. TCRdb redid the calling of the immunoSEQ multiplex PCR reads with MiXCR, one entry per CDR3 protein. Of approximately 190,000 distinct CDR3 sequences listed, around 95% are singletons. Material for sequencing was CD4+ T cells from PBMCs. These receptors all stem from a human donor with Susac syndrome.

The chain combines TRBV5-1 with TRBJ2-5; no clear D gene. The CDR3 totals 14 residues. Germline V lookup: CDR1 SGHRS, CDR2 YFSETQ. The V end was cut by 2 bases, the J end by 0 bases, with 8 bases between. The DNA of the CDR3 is TGCGCCAGCAGCTTCGTAGAGTACCAAGAGACCCAGTACTTC. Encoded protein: CASSFVEYQETQYF.

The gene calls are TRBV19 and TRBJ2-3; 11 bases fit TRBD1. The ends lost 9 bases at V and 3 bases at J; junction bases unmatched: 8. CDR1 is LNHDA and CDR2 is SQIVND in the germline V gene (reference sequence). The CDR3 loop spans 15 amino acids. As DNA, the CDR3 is TGTGCCAGCAGGGACAGGGGGTCGGGAACAGATACGCAGTATTTT. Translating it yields CASRDRGSGTDTQYF. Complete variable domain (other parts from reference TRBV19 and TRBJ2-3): DGGITQSPKYLFRKEGQNVTLSCEQNLNHDAMYWYRQDPGQGLRLIYYSQIVNDFQKGDIAEGYSVSREKKESFPLTVTSAQKNPTAFYLCASRDRGSGTDTQYFGPGTRLTVL.

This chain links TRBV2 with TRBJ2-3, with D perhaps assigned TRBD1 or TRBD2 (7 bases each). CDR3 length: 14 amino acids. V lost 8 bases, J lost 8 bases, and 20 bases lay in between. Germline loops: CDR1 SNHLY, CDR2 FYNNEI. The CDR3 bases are TGTGCCAGCCCTACTCAGGGGGGGGATGCTACGCAGTATTTT. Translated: CASPTQGGDATQYF.

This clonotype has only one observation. CDR3: CATSDRGGYEQFF. The CDR3 DNA reads TGTGCCACTTCGGACAGGGGGGGCTATGAGCAGTTCTTC. The genes are TRBV10-3 and TRBJ2-1; 10 bases are shared with TRBD1. The V gene's germline CDR1 is ENHRY and CDR2 SYGVKD. Trimming took 10 bases from V and 8 from J; bases not matched to a gene: 8. The CDR3 extends over 13 amino acids.

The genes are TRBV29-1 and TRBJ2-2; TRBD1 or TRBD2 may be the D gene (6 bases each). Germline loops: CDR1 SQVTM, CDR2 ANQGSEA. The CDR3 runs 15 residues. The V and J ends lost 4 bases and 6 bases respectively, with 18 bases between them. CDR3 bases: TGCAGCGTTGTTCCCTGGGGGGCCGGGTCCGGGGAGCTGTTTTTT. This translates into CSVVPWGAGSGELFF.

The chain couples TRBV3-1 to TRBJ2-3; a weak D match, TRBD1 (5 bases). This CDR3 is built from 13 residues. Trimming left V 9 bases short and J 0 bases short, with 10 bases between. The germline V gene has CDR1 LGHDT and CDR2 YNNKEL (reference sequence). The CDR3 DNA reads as TGTGCCAGTCGGCAGGGAAGCACAGATACGCAGTATTTT. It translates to CASRQGSTDTQYF.

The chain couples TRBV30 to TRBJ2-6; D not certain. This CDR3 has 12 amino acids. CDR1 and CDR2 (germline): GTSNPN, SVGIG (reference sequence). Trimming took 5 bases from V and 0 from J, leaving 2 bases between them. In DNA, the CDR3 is TGTGCCTGGGACTCTGGGGCCAACGTCCTGACTTTC. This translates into CAWDSGANVLTF. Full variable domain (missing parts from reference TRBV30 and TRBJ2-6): SQTIHQWPATLVQPVGSPLSLECTVEGTSNPNLYWYRQAAGRGLQLLFYSVGIGQISSEVPQNLSASRPQDRQFILSSKKLLLSDSGFYLCAWDSGANVLTFGAGSRLTVL.

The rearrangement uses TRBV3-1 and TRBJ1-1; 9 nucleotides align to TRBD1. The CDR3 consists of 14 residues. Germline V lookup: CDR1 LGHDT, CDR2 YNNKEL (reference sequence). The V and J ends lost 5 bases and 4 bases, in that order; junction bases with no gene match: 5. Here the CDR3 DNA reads TGTGCCAGCAGCTCCGGGACAGGGCGCACTGAAGCTTTCTTT. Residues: CASSSGTGRTEAFF.

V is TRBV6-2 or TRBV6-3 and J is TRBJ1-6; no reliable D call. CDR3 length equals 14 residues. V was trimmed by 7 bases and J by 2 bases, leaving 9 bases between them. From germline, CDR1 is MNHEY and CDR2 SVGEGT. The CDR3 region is CASNPRAYNSPLHF. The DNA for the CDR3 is TGTGCCAGCAACCCGAGGGCCTATAATTCACCCCTCCACTTT.

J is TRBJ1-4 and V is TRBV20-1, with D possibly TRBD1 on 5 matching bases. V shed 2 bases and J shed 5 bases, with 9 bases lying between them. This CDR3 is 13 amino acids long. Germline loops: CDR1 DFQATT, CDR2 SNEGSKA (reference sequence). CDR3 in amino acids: CSARYRSNEKLFF. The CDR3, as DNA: TGCAGTGCTAGATACAGGTCCAATGAAAAACTGTTTTTT.

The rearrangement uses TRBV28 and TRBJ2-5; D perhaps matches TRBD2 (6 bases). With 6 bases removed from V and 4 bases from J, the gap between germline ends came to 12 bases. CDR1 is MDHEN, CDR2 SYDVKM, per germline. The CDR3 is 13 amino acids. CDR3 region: CASRTGLPETQYF. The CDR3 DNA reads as TGTGCCAGCAGGACGGGACTCCCAGAGACCCAGTACTTC.

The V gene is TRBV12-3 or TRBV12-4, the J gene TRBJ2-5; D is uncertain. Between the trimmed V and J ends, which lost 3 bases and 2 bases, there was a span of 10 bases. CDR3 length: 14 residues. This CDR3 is CASSFQAVQETQYF. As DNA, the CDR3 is TGTGCCAGCAGTTTCCAGGCAGTTCAAGAGACCCAGTACTTC.

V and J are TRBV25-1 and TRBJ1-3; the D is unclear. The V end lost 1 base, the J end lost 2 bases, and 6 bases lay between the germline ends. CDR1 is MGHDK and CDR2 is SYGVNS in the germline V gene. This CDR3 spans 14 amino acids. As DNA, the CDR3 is TGTGCCAGCAGTGAATTTAGTCCTGGAAACACCATATATTTT. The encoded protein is CASSEFSPGNTIYF.

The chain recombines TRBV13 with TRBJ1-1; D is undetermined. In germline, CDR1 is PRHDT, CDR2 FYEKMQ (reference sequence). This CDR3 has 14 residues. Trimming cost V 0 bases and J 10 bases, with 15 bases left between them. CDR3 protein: CASSLGVVLPGAFF. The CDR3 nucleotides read TGTGCCAGCAGCTTAGGGGTGGTTCTTCCAGGAGCTTTCTTT. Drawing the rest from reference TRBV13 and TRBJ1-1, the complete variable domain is AAGVIQSPRHLIKEKRETATLKCYPIPRHDTVYWYQQGPGQDPQFLISFYEKMQSDKGSIPDRFSAQQFSDYHSELNMSSLELGDSALYFCASSLGVVLPGAFFGQGTRLTVV.

CDR3 bases: TGTGCCAGCAGCCCGCAACAAGGAGGCAATCAGCCCCAGCATTTT. Its protein product is CASSPQQGGNQPQHF. This rearrangement joins TRBV7-8 to TRBJ1-5; D unclear. V dropped 5 bases and J dropped 2 bases, with 13 bases sitting between them. The CDR3 extends over 15 amino acids. Germline V CDR1 and CDR2: SGHVS, FQNEAQ. Complete variable domain (other parts from reference TRBV7-8 and TRBJ1-5): GAGVSQSPRYKVAKRGQDVALRCDPISGHVSLFWYQQALGQGPEFLTYFQNEAQLDKSGLPSDRFFAERPEGSVSTLKIQRTQQEDSAVYLCASSPQQGGNQPQHFGDGTRLSIL.

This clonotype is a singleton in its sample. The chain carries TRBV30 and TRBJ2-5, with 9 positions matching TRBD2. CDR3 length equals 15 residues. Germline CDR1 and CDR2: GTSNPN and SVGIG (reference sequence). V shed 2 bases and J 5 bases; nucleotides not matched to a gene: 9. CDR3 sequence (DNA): TGTGCCTGGAGTAGCGGGGGGAGGACTGCGGAGACCCAGTACTTC. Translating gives CAWSSGGRTAETQYF. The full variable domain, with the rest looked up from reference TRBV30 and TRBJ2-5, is SQTIHQWPATLVQPVGSPLSLECTVEGTSNPNLYWYRQAAGRGLQLLFYSVGIGQISSEVPQNLSASRPQDRQFILSSKKLLLSDSGFYLCAWSSGGRTAETQYFGPGTRLLVL.

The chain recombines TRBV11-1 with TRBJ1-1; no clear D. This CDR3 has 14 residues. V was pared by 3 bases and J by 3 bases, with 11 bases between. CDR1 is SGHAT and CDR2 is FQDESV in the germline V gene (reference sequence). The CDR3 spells CASSFHSGDTEAFF. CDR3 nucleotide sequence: TGTGCCAGCAGCTTCCACAGTGGGGACACTGAAGCTTTCTTT.

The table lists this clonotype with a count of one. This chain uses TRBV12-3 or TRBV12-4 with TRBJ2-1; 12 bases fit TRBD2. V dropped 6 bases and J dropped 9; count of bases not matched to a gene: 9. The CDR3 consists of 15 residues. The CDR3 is CASRALAGGGGEQFF. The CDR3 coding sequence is TGTGCCAGCAGAGCACTAGCGGGGGGAGGGGGTGAGCAGTTCTTC.

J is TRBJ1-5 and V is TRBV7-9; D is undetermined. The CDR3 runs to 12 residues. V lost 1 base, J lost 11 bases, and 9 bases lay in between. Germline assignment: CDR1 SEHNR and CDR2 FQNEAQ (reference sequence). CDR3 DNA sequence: TGTGCCAGCAGCTTAGAGAGGGCAGCCCAGCATTTT. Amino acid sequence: CASSLERAAQHF.